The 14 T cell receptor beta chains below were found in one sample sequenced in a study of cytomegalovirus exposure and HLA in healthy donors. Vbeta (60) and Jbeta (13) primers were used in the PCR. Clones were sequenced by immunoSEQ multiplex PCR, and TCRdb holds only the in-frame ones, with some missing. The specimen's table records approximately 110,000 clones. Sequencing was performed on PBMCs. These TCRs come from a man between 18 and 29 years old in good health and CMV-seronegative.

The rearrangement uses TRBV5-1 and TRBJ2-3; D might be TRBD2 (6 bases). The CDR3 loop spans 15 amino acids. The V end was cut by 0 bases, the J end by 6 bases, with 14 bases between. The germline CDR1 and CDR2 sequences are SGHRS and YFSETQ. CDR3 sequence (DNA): TGCGCCAGCAGCTTGGACGGTGGGAGGAGGGATACGCAGTATTTT. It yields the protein CASSLDGGRRDTQYF.

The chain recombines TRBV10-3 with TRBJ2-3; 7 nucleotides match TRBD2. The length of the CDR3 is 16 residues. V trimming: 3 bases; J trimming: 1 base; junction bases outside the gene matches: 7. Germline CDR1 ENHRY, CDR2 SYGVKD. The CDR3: CAISESASGRTDTQYF. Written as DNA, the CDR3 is TGTGCCATCAGTGAATCGGCTAGCGGACGCACAGATACGCAGTATTTT.

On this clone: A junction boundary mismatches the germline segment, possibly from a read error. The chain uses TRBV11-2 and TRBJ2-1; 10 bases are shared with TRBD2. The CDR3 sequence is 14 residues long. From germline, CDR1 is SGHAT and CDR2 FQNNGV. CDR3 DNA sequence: TGTGCCAGCAGCTTAGAAACTAGCGGGATTAGTAGGATCTTC. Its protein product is CASSLETSGISRIF.

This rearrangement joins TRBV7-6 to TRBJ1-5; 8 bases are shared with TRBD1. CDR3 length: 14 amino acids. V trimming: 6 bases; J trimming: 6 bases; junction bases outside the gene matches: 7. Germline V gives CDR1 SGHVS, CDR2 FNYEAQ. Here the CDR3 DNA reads TGTGCCAGCAGACGTGACAGGGGTGGTCAGCCCCAGCATTTT. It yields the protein CASRRDRGGQPQHF.

CDR3 bases: TGTGCCAGCAGCTCCCGACTGTTCCCGAAGACCCAGTACTTC. Translating it yields CASSSRLFPKTQYF. V gene TRBV14 combines with J gene TRBJ2-5; no definite D call. V gave up 5 bases and J gave up 6 bases, with 16 bases separating them. Germline CDR1 reads SGHDN; CDR2 reads FVKESK. The CDR3 sequence is 14 residues long.

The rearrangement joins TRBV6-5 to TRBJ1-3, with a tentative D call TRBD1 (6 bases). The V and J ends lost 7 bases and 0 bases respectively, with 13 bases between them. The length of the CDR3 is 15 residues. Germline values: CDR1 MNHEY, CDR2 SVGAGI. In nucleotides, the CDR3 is TGTGCCAGCACCCAGCAGGGGTACTCTGGAAACACCATATATTTT. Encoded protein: CASTQQGYSGNTIYF.

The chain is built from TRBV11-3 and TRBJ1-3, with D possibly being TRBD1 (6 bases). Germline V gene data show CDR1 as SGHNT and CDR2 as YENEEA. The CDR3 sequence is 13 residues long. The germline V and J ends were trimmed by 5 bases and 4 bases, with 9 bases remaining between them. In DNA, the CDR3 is TGTGCCAGCAGCGAAGGGGGAGGAAACACCATATATTTT. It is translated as CASSEGGGNTIYF.

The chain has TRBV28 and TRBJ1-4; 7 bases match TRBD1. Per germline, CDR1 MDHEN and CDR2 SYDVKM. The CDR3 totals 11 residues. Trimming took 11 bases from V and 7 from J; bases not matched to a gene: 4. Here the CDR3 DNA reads TGTGCCCACAGGGGCGGTGAAAAACTGTTTTTT. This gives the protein CAHRGGEKLFF.

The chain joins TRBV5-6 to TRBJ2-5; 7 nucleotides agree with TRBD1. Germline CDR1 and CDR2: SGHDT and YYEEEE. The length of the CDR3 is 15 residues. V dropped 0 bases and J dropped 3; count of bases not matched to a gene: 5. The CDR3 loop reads CASSLARDREETQYF. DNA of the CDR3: TGTGCCAGCAGCTTGGCCCGGGACAGAGAAGAGACCCAGTACTTC.

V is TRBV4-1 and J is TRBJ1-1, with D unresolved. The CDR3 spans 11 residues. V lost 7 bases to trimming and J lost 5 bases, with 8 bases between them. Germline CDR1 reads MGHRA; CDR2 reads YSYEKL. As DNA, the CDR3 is TGCGCCAGCACGGCGGGTACTGAAGCTTTCTTT. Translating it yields CASTAGTEAFF.

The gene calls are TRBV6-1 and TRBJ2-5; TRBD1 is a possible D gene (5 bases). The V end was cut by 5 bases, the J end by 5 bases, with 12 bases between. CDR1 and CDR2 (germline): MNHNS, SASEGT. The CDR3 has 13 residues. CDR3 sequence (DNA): TGTGCCAGCAGTCGCCGGCCAGGGGAGACCCAGTACTTC. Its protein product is CASSRRPGETQYF.

The CDR3 loop reads CASSDPGQGGEGELFF. CDR3 DNA sequence: TGTGCCAGCAGCGACCCGGGACAGGGGGGCGAAGGGGAGCTGTTTTTT. This rearrangement joins TRBV9 to TRBJ2-2; 11 bases fit TRBD1. The V gene's germline CDR1 is SGDLS and CDR2 YYNGEE. Trimming removed 3 bases from V and 8 bases from J; junction bases left unmatched: 9. The CDR3 covers 16 residues.

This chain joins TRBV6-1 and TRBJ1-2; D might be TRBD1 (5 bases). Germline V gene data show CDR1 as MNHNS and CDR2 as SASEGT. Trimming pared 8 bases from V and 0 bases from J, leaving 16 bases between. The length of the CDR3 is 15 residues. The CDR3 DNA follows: TGTGCCAGCCGATTGACAGACAGAGCTAACTATGGCTACACCTTC. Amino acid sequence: CASRLTDRANYGYTF.

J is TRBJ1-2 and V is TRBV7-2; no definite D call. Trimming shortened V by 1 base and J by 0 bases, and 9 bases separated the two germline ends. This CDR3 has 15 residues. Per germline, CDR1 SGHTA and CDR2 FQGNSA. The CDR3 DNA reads TGTGCCAGCAGCTTAGGCAGTCCAGCTAACTATGGCTACACCTTC. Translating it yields CASSLGSPANYGYTF.